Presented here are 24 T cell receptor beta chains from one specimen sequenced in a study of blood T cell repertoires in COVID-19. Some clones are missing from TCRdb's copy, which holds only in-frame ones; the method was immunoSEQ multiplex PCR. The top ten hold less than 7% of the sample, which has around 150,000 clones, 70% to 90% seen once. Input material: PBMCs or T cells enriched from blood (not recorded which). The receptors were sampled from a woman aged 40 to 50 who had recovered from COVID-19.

This CDR3 reads CASSIDPRGLRSSYNEQFF. The CDR3 DNA follows: TGTGCCAGTAGTATAGATCCCCGGGGACTTCGAAGCTCCTACAATGAGCAGTTCTTC. J is TRBJ2-1 and V is TRBV19; D may be TRBD2 (6 bases). The V gene's germline CDR1 is LNHDA and CDR2 SQIVND (reference sequence). The CDR3 is made up of 19 amino acids. Between the trimmed V and J ends, which lost 0 bases and 0 bases, there was a span of 18 bases.

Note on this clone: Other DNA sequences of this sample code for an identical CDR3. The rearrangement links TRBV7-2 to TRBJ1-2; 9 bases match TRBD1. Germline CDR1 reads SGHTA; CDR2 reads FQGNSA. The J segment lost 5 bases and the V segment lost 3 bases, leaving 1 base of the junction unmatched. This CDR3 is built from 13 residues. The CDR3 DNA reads TGTGCCAGCAGCTTGGGACAGGGATATGGCTACACCTTC. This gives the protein CASSLGQGYGYTF.

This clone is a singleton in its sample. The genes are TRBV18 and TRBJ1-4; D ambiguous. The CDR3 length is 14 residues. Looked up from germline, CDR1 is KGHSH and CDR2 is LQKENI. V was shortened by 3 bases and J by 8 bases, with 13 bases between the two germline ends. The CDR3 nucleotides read TGTGCCAGCTCACCCGGAGCCGAGGAGGAAAAACTGTTTTTT. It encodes CASSPGAEEEKLFF.

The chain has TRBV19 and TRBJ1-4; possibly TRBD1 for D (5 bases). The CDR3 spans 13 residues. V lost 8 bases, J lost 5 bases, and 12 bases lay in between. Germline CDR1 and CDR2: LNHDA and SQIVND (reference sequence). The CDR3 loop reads CASERDRNEKLFF. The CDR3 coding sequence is TGTGCCAGTGAGCGGGACCGGAATGAAAAACTGTTTTTT.

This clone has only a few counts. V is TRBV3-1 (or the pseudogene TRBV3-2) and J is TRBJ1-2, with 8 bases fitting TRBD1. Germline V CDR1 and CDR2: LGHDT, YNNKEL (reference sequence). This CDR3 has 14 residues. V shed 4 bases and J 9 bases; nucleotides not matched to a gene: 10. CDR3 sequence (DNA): TGTGCCAGCAGCCCCCAGGGGGCGCGGGTTAGCTACACCTTC. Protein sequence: CASSPQGARVSYTF.

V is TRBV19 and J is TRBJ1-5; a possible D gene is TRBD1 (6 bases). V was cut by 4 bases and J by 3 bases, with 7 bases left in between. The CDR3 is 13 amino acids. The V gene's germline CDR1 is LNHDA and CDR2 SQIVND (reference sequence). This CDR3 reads CASSKGVNQPQHF. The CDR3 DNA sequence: TGTGCCAGTAGTAAGGGGGTCAATCAGCCCCAGCATTTT.

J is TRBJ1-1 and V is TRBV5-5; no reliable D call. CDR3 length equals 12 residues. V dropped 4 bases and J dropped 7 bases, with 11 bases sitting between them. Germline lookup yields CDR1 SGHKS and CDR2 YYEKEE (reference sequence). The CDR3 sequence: CASSHEEVEAFF. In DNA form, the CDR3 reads TGTGCCAGCAGCCATGAGGAAGTTGAAGCTTTCTTT.

CDR3 bases: TGCGCCAGCAGCTTTCGACAGGGGGGCTATGGCTACACCTTC. Translated: CASSFRQGGYGYTF. The rearrangement links TRBV5-1 to TRBJ1-2; the match to TRBD1 covers 9 bases. Germline V CDR1 and CDR2: SGHRS, YFSETQ. This CDR3 is built from 14 residues. J lost 4 bases, V lost 2 bases, and 3 bases had no gene match.

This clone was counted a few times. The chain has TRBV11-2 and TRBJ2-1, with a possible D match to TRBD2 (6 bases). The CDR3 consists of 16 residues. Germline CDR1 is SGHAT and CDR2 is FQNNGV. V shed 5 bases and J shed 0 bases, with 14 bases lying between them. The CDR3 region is CASSPERAGSYNEQFF. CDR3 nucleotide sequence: TGTGCCAGCAGCCCAGAGAGAGCGGGCTCCTACAATGAGCAGTTCTTC.

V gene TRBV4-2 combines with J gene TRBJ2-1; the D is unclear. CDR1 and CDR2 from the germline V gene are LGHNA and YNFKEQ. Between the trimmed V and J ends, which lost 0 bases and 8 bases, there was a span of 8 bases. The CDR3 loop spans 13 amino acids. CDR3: CASSQENEDEQFF. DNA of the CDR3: TGTGCCAGCAGCCAAGAAAACGAGGATGAGCAGTTCTTC.

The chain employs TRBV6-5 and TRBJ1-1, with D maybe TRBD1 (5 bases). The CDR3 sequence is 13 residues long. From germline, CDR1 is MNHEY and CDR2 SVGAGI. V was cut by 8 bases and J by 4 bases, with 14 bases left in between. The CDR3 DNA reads TGTGCCAGCGGCGATGCGCAGGGCACTGAAGCTTTCTTT. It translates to CASGDAQGTEAFF.

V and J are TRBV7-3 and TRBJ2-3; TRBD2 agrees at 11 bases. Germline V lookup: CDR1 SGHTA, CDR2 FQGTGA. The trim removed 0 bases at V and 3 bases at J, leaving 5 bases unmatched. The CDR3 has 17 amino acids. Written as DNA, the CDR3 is TGTGCCAGCAGCTTAACGAATAGCGGGAGGGGGACAGATACGCAGTATTTT. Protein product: CASSLTNSGRGTDTQYF.

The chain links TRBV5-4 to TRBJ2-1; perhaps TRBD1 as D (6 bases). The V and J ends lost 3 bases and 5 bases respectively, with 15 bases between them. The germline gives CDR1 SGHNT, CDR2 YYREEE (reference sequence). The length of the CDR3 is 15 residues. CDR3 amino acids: CASSSPQGGDNEQFF. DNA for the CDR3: TGTGCCAGCAGCTCCCCACAGGGCGGCGACAATGAGCAGTTCTTC. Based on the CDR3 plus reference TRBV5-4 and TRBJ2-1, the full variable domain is ETGVTQSPTHLIKTRGQQVTLRCSSQSGHNTVSWYQQALGQGPQFIFQYYREEENGRGNFPPRFSGLQFPNYSSELNVNALELDDSALYLCASSSPQGGDNEQFFGPGTRLTVL.

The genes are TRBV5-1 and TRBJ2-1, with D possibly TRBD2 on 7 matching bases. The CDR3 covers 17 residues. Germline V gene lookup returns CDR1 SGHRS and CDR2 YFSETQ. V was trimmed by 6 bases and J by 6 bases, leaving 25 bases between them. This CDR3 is CASTFRGGNDHGNEQFF. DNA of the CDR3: TGCGCCAGCACCTTTAGGGGGGGTAATGATCATGGCAATGAGCAGTTCTTC.

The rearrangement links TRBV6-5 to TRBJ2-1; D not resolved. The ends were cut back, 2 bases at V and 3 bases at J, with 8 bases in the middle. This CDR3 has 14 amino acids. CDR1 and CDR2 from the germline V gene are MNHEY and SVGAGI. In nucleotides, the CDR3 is TGTGCCAGCAGTTACGAGACAAACTACAATGAGCAGTTCTTC. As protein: CASSYETNYNEQFF.

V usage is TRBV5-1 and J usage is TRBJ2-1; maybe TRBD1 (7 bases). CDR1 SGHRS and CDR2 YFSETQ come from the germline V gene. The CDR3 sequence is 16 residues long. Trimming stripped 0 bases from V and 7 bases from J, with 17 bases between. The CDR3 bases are TGCGCCAGCAGCTTGGCCCAGGGGGGCCGTGGTAATGAGCAGTTCTTC. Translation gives CASSLAQGGRGNEQFF.

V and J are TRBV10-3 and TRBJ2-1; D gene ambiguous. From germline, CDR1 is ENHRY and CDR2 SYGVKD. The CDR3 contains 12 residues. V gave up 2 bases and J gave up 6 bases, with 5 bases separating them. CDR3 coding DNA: TGTGCCATCAGTGAGGAAGCCAATGAGCAGTTCTTC. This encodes CAISEEANEQFF.

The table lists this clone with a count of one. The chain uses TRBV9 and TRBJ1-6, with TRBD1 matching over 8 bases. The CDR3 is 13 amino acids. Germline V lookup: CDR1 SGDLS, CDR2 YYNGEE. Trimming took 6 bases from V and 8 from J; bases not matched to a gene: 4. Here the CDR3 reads CASTGQGDSPLHF. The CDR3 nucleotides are TGTGCCAGCACAGGACAGGGAGATTCACCCCTCCACTTT.

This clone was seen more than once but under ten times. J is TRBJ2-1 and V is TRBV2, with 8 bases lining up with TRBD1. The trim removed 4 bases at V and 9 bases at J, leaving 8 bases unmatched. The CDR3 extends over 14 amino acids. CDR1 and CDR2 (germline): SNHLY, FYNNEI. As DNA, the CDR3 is TGTGCCAGCAGTGGAGGACAGGGAGGATTTGAGCAGTTCTTC. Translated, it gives CASSGGQGGFEQFF.

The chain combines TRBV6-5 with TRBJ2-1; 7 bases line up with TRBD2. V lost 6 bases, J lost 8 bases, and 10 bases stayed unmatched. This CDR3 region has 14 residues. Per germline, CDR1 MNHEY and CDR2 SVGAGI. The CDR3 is CASSRRWGGDEQFF. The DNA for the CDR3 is TGTGCCAGCAGCCGACGGTGGGGGGGGGATGAGCAGTTCTTC.

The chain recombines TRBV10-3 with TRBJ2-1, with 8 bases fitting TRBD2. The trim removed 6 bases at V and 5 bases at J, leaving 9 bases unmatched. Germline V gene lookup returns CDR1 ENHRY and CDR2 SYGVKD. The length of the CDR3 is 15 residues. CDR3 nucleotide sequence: TGTGCCATCAGGGAGCGGGAGTTACAGGACAATGAGCAGTTCTTC. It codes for CAIRERELQDNEQFF.

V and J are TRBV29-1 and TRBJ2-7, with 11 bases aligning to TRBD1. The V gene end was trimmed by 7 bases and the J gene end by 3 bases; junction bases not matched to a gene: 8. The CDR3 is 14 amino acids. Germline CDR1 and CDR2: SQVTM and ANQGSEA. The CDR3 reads CSALDRGLGYEQYF. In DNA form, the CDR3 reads TGCAGCGCCCTGGACAGGGGGCTGGGCTACGAGCAGTACTTC.

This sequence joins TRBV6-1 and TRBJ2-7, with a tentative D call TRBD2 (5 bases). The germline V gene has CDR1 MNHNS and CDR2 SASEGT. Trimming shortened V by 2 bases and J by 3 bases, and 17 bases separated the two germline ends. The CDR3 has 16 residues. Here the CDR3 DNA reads TGTGCCAGCAGTGAAACATCGGGTGAGGGTTACTACGAGCAGTACTTC. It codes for CASSETSGEGYYEQYF.

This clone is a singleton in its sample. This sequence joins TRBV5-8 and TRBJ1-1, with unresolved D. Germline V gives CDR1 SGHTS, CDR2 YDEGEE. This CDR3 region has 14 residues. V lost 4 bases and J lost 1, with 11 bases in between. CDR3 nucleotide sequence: TGTGCCAGCAGCGCCCAAGGAGGGAACACTGAAGCTTTCTTT. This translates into CASSAQGGNTEAFF.